Listed here are 16 T cell receptor beta chains from one sample, sequenced in a study of T cell clonality in common variable immunodeficiency. The data were produced by immunoSEQ multiplex PCR, yet TCRdb's version contains in-frame clones alone and is incomplete. The repertoire consists of roughly 51,000 clones, none detected only once. The sequencing input was peripheral blood mononuclear cells. The origin of the receptors is a person aged 18 to 70 in good health.

There are many counts of this clone. The read ends 3 residues before the CDR3 terminus; that terminus is restored from the germline J gene. The V and J genes are TRBV15 and TRBJ2-7, with D maybe TRBD2 (5 bases). The CDR3 is 16 residues long. The V end lost 3 bases, the J end lost 1 base, and 16 bases lay between the germline ends. The germline V gene encodes CDR1 LNHNV and CDR2 YYDKDF (reference sequence). CDR3 bases read: TGTGCCACCAGCAGCTACACTAGGACTGGGTCCTACGAG. It is translated as CATSSYTRTGSYE. The entire CDR3 protein reads CATSSYTRTGSYEQYF.

This clone was detected many times. The read falls 3 residues short of the CDR3 end, and the missing part is taken from the germline J gene. This chain links TRBV19 with TRBJ1-1, with unresolved D. V was clipped by 2 bases and J by 6 bases, with 10 bases between them. Per the germline V gene, CDR1 is LNHDA and CDR2 is SQIVND (reference sequence). This CDR3 has 13 residues. Partial CDR3 DNA: TGTGCCAGTAGTATACCAGAAAGCGCTGAA. Its protein is CASSIPESAE. The entire CDR3 sequence reads CASSIPESAEAFF.

This clone was seen at least ten times. The sequenced fragment ends 3 residues before the CDR3 boundary, so the rest is inferred from the germline J gene. The chain links TRBV20-1 to TRBJ2-3, with TRBD2 matching over 8 bases. The CDR3 consists of 15 residues. Germline CDR1 reads DFQATT; CDR2 reads SNEGSKA (reference sequence). V gave up 3 bases and J gave up 1 base; unmatched junction bases: 6. The CDR3 reads CSARSYSGGTDTQYF. The sequenced part of the CDR3 DNA is TGCAGTGCTAGGTCGTATAGCGGGGGCACAGATACG.

This clone showed up many times. The CDR3 end is not reached by the read, which stops 3 residues before it; the germline J gene fills it in. This chain links TRBV29-1 with TRBJ2-3, with TRBD2 identical over 11 bases. There are 16 residues in the CDR3. Trimming took 5 bases from V and 3 from J; bases not matched to a gene: 10. Germline CDR1 is SQVTM and CDR2 is ANQGSEA. The DNA read from the CDR3 is TGCAGCGTTAACCTCCTTCTAGCGGGAGGAACAGATACG. Residues: CSVNLLLAGGTDT. The whole CDR3 region reads CSVNLLLAGGTDTQYF.

This clone was detected ten times or more. Read sequence stops 3 residues before the CDR3 end, and the germline J gene provides the missing end. This sequence joins TRBV14 and TRBJ2-7, with D perhaps TRBD1 (6 bases). CDR1 is SGHDN, CDR2 FVKESK, per germline. The CDR3 is 17 residues long. Trimming cost V 1 base and J 1 base, with 17 bases left between them. The CDR3 spells CASSQGADRTKSYEQYF. The part of the CDR3 DNA that was read is TGTGCCAGCAGCCAAGGGGCCGACAGGACAAAATCCTACGAG.

By share, this clone ranks as medium-sized. The read terminates 3 residues before the CDR3 end, so the remaining end is supplied by the germline J gene. The chain has TRBV5-1 and TRBJ2-3; D possibly corresponds to TRBD2 (5 bases). V gave up 4 bases and J gave up 0 bases, with 9 bases separating them. The CDR3 extends over 14 amino acids. Germline loops: CDR1 SGHRS, CDR2 YFSETQ. The part of the CDR3 DNA that was read is TGCGCCAGCAGCCATAGCGTTAGCACAGATACG. It yields the protein CASSHSVSTDT. The CDR3 in full is CASSHSVSTDTQYF.

This clone was found many times. The missing CDR3 end, 3 residues past where the read stops, is filled in from the germline J gene. The gene calls are TRBV30 and TRBJ2-1; 8 nucleotides align to TRBD1. V shed 8 bases and J 4 bases; nucleotides not matched to a gene: 4. Germline-derived CDR1 and CDR2 are GTSNPN and SVGIG (reference sequence). There are 12 residues in the CDR3. CDR3 bases read: TGTGCCGGAGGGACAGGTTACAATGAG. The encoded protein is CAGGTGYNE. The entire CDR3 protein reads CAGGTGYNEQFF. Combining the CDR3 with reference TRBV30 and TRBJ2-1 gives the whole variable domain SQTIHQWPATLVQPVGSPLSLECTVEGTSNPNLYWYRQAAGRGLQLLFYSVGIGQISSEVPQNLSASRPQDRQFILSSKKLLLSDSGFYLCAGGTGYNEQFFGPGTRLTVL.

This clone was found many times. The read terminates 3 residues before the CDR3 end, so the remaining end is supplied by the germline J gene. The chain combines TRBV30 with TRBJ2-4; D possibly corresponds to TRBD2 (7 bases). The CDR3 contains 16 residues. V lost 3 bases to trimming and J lost 5 bases, with 20 bases between them. Germline V gene data show CDR1 as GTSNPN and CDR2 as SVGIG (reference sequence). CDR3 sequence: CAWSAWGGAQENIQYF. The sequenced part of the CDR3 DNA is TGTGCCTGGAGCGCGTGGGGGGGGGCGCAGGAAAACATT.

Many counts were recorded for this clone. Read sequence stops 3 residues before the CDR3 end, and the germline J gene provides the missing end. The rearrangement uses TRBV7-8 and TRBJ1-6, with 7 bases matching TRBD1. CDR1 is SGHVS, CDR2 FQNEAQ, per germline. The CDR3 is 17 residues long. The V and J ends lost 2 bases and 0 bases, in that order; junction bases with no gene match: 4. Partial CDR3 DNA: TGTGCCAGCAGCTTAAGGGGACAGAGCTCCTATAATTCACCC. Residues: CASSLRGQSSYNSP. The full CDR3 reads CASSLRGQSSYNSPLHF.

In this sample, this clone turned up many times. The missing CDR3 end, 3 residues past where the read stops, is filled in from the germline J gene. The chain carries TRBV5-6 and TRBJ1-1; perhaps TRBD1 as D (5 bases). Trimming removed 2 bases from V and 6 bases from J, with 11 bases in between. The germline gives CDR1 SGHDT, CDR2 YYEEEE. CDR3 length equals 13 residues. The part of the CDR3 DNA that was read is TGTGCCAGCAGCTTTAACAGGTGGGCTGAA. It specifies CASSFNRWAE. The whole CDR3 protein is CASSFNRWAEAFF.

This clone was seen at least ten times. Sequencing ends 3 residues short of the CDR3 end; the germline J gene provides the rest. The J gene is TRBJ1-1, the V gene TRBV16; D is unclear. This CDR3 comprises 12 residues. Germline assignment: CDR1 KGHSY and CDR2 FQNENV. Partial CDR3 DNA: TGTGCCAGCAGCCAATCTGACGGGGAA. It encodes CASSQSDGE. In full, the CDR3 is CASSQSDGEAFF. Full variable domain (outside the CDR3, taken from reference TRBV16 and TRBJ1-1): GEEVAQTPKHLVRGEGQKAKLYCAPIKGHSYVFWYQQVLKNEFKFLISFQNENVFDETGMPKERFSAKCLPNSPCSLEIQATKLEDSAVYFCASSQSDGEAFFGQGTRLTVV.

This clone was counted at least ten times. The read ends 3 residues shy of where the CDR3 ends; the end is completed using the germline J gene. The V call is TRBV5-1, the J call TRBJ2-3, with TRBD2 matching over 10 bases. J lost 6 bases, V lost 4 bases, and 11 bases had no gene match. This CDR3 comprises 16 residues. Germline V gene sequence: CDR1 SGHRS, CDR2 YFSETQ. The CDR3 bases that were read are TGCGCCAGCAGCACCGACCTAGCGGGAGTCGGCGATACG. Residues: CASSTDLAGVGDT. The whole CDR3 sequence reads CASSTDLAGVGDTQYF.

This clone showed up many times. The read terminates 3 residues before the CDR3 end, so the remaining end is supplied by the germline J gene. This chain connects TRBV28 to TRBJ1-3; D remains unclear. Trimming removed 1 base from V and 0 bases from J, with 10 bases in between. CDR1 and CDR2 (germline): MDHEN, SYDVKM. This CDR3 spans 16 amino acids. This chain's CDR3 is CASSLYPRFSGNTIYF. The part of the CDR3 DNA that was read is TGTGCCAGCAGTTTATATCCGCGATTCTCTGGAAACACC. The full variable domain, in which reference TRBV28 and TRBJ1-3 provide the parts outside the CDR3, is DVKVTQSSRYLVKRTGEKVFLECVQDMDHENMFWYRQDPGLGLRLIYFSYDVKMKEKGDIPEGYSVSREKKERFSLILESASTNQTSMYLCASSLYPRFSGNTIYFGEGSWLTVV.

This clone was seen many times. The germline gene is not matched at one end of the junction; a read error may be the cause. The read ends 3 residues shy of where the CDR3 ends; the end is completed using the germline J gene. J is TRBJ2-3 and V is TRBV20-1, with 16 bases that match TRBD2. Germline V gene data show CDR1 as DFQATT and CDR2 as SNEGSKA (reference sequence). This CDR3 comprises 21 residues. CDR3 DNA (partial): TGCAGTGCTAGACATTTCAGTGGGACTAGCGGGAGGGCCGTAGGCACAGGTACG. Its protein product is CSARHFSGTSGRAVGTGT. The CDR3 as a whole reads CSARHFSGTSGRAVGTGTQYF.

This clone was counted at least ten times. The read gets to within 3 residues of the CDR3 end, and the germline J gene fills in the rest. V gene TRBV5-1 combines with J gene TRBJ2-2; TRBD2 might be the D (5 bases). Germline V gene lookup returns CDR1 SGHRS and CDR2 YFSETQ. V shed 5 bases and J shed 1 base, with 6 bases lying between them. The CDR3 spans 13 residues. The sequenced CDR3 bases are TGCGCCAGCAGGAGCGGGAACACCGGGGAG. Its translation is CASRSGNTGE. From start to end, the CDR3 is CASRSGNTGELFF. The whole variable domain, filled in from reference TRBV5-1 and TRBJ2-2, reads KAGVTQTPRYLIKTRGQQVTLSCSPISGHRSVSWYQQTPGQGLQFLFEYFSETQRNKGNFPGRFSGRQFSNSRSEMNVSTLELGDSALYLCASRSGNTGELFFGEGSRLTVL.

This clone has a count of ten or more. The CDR3 is cut off 3 residues early in the read; its end comes from the germline J gene. Other DNA sequences in this specimen translate into the identical CDR3. The chain couples TRBV2 to TRBJ2-4; TRBD1 is a possible D gene (5 bases). Germline assignment: CDR1 SNHLY and CDR2 FYNNEI. The CDR3 spans 14 residues. Trimming removed 6 bases from V and 8 bases from J, with 17 bases in between. The CDR3 DNA, read in part, is TGTGCCAGCAGCCCCACGGACATTTTGGACATT. Its translation: CASSPTDILDI. The full CDR3 is CASSPTDILDIQYF.